The clone carrying this TCR beta chain has a count of ten or more. This specimen belongs to a study of T-cell memory formation after mild COVID-19. V shed 1 base and J shed 2 bases, with 19 bases lying between them. From germline, CDR1 is SGHAT and CDR2 FQNNGV. CDR3 size: 18 residues. TCRdb analysed the 5' RACE reads with MiXCR anew, one entry per CDR3 protein. The sample shows around 29,000 distinct CDR3 sequences, 16% of them seen only once. The chain is built from TRBV11-2 and TRBJ2-3; TRBD1 or TRBD2 may be the D gene (7 bases each). The receptor was isolated from an adult who had mild COVID-19 (a few samples of this study predate the infection). Cell type and time point are not known. Material: PBMCs or a T cell subset sorted from them (not recorded which). CDR3 coding DNA: TGTGCCAGCAGCTTAGTCCCACCGGGGGAGGGGGCCACAGATACGCAGTATTTT. Amino acids: CASSLVPPGEGATDTQYF.